The 3 T cell receptor beta chains below all came from one sample that was sequenced in a study of TIL therapy for anti-PD-1-resistant metastatic lung cancer (dated by TCRdb to the early 2020s). TCR beta CDR3 regions were amplified from genomic DNA with the immunoSEQ v3 hsTCRB kit using bias-controlled multiplex PCR. TCRdb's version of the immuneACCESS table is confined to in-frame rearrangements and falls short of the full clone set. An unresolved V gene accounts for under half of the shortfall where checked; the remainder is of unknown origin. The sample contains more than 45,000 clones, around nine tenths of them found a single time. The ten largest clones take up 2% to 3% of the sample. The sample's time point label is to be understood as: pre-treatment sample, taken before nivolumab and TIL therapy. The sequencing used blood, collected at baseline. The receptors come from a person aged 25-85 years with non-small cell lung cancer.

The rearrangement links TRBV12-3 or TRBV12-4 to TRBJ1-3, with no clear D. The V end was cut by 3 bases, the J end by 0 bases, with 3 bases between. This CDR3 is built from 13 residues. This CDR3 is CASSFDSGNTIYF. In DNA, the CDR3 is TGTGCCAGCAGTTTCGACTCTGGAAACACCATATATTTT.

The CDR3 here is CASRQGASYNEQFF. CDR3 in DNA: TGTGCCAGCCGACAGGGGGCTTCCTACAATGAGCAGTTCTTC. The chain uses TRBV7-2 and TRBJ2-1; 10 bases map to TRBD1. The junction had 2 bases not matched to a gene; V was cut back by 8 bases and J by 1 base. The CDR3 covers 14 residues. Germline V gene data show CDR1 as SGHTA and CDR2 as FQGNSA. Full variable domain (outside the CDR3, taken from reference TRBV7-2 and TRBJ2-1): GAGVSQSPSNKVTEKGKDVELRCDPISGHTALYWYRQSLGQGLEFLIYFQGNSAPDKSGLPSDRFSAERTGGSVSTLTIQRTQQEDSAVYLCASRQGASYNEQFFGPGTRLTVL.

In its sample, this clone was seen once. The chain is built from TRBV11-2 and TRBJ1-4, with D possibly TRBD1 on 5 matching bases. CDR3 size: 16 residues. Germline CDR1 reads SGHAT; CDR2 reads FQNNGV. Trimming stripped 5 bases from V and 0 bases from J, with 13 bases between. The CDR3 spells CASSHQGRATNEKLFF. CDR3 bases: TGTGCCAGCAGCCATCAGGGACGTGCAACTAATGAAAAACTGTTTTTT. The whole variable domain, remainder taken from reference TRBV11-2 and TRBJ1-4, is EAGVAQSPRYKIIEKRQSVAFWCNPISGHATLYWYQQILGQGPKLLIQFQNNGVVDDSQLPKDRFSAERLKGVDSTLKIQPAKLEDSAVYLCASSHQGRATNEKLFFGSGTQLSVL.